The sequence of this T cell receptor (beta chain) was determined in a study of blood T cell repertoires in COVID-19. About the study: COVID-19 samples, acute and convalescent, were from the United States, Italy and Spain. T cells, B-cell-depleted T cells, or PBMCs provided the cDNA or gDNA that served as material.

The CDR3 contains 16 residues. Germline V gives CDR1 MGHRA, CDR2 YSYEKL. The ends were cut back, 1 base at V and 5 bases at J, with 17 bases in the middle. Original methodology: Nucleated cell number was recorded as an estimate derived from reference gene primer amplification. Repertoires were generated with immunoSEQ multiplex PCR, while TCRdb's copy carries only in-frame clones and drops some. That table gives V, J and clone size, and the DNA gave D and trimming. The table has more than 85,000 clones, around 75% seen once. The chain carries TRBV4-1 and TRBJ1-1; D call uncertain. The sequence was obtained from a man between 65 and 85 years old with acute or convalescent COVID-19. Sequencing used peripheral blood. The CDR3 loop is CASSQVAKSMRTEAFF. The CDR3 nucleotides are TGCGCCAGCAGCCAAGTAGCGAAGAGCATGAGGACTGAAGCTTTCTTT.